This T cell receptor (beta chain) was recovered during a study of shared clonotypes between healthy human individuals. Background on the study: Donors had three CD4 naive, three CD4 memory, two CD8 naive and one CD8 memory plate apiece.

Some clones are missing from TCRdb's copy, which holds only in-frame ones; the method was immunoSEQ multiplex PCR. Of about 690,000 clones listed, about 90% are singletons. This clonotype originated in a man aged 18 to 35 in good health. Some clones in this sample may be carry-over from other donors' samples. The sequenced sample was memory CD8+ T cells from PBMCs. Subset here: CD45RO+ cells pooled with CCR7-negative TemRA cells.

The CDR3 bases are TGTGCCTGGAGTGCAGGACTAGCGGGAGAGCAGTTCTTC. As protein: CAWSAGLAGEQFF. The J gene is TRBJ2-1, the V gene TRBV30; 12 bases line up with TRBD2. This CDR3 contains 13 residues. V lost 1 base, J lost 10 bases, and 2 bases stayed unmatched. Per the germline V gene, CDR1 is GTSNPN and CDR2 is SVGIG (reference sequence).